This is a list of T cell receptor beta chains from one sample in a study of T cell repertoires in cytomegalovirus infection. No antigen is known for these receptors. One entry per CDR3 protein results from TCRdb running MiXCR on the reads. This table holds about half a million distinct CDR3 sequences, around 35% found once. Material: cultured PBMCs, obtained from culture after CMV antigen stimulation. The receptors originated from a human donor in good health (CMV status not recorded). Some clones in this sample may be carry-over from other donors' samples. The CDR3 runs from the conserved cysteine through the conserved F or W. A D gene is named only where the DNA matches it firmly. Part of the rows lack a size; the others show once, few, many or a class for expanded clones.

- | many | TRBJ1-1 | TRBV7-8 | CASSTDMNTEAFF | TGTGCCAGCAGCACAGATATGAACACTGAAGCTTTCTTT
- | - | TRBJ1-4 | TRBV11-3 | CASSPTRWRISEKLFF | TGTGCCAGCAGTCCAACGAGGTGGCGTATTTCTGAAAAACTGTTTTTT
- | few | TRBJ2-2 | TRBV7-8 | CASSPFFLFQPPANTGELFF | TGTGCCAGCAGCCCATTTTTCTTATTTCAGCCTCCCGCGAACACCGGGGAGCTGTTTTTT
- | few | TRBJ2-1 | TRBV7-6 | CASSRYRDHIEGSYNEQFF | TGTGCCAGCAGCCGTTACCGGGACCACATTGAGGGGTCCTACAATGAGCAGTTCTTC
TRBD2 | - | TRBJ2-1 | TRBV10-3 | CAISALAGAHEQFF | TGTGCCATCAGTGCCCTAGCGGGAGCGCATGAGCAGTTCTTC
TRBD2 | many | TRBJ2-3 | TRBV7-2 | CASSTGLADTQYF | TGTGCCAGCAGCACGGGACTAGCAGATACGCAGTATTTT
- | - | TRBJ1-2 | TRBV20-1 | CSARAPGFGGYTF | TGCAGTGCTAGAGCCCCAGGGTTTGGTGGCTACACCTTC
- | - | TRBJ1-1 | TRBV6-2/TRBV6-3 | CASSYSPWMSTEAFF | TGTGCCAGCAGTTACTCTCCCTGGATGAGCACTGAAGCTTTCTTT
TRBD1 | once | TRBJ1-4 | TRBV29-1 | CSVELRDRLPGKKLFF | TGCAGCGTTGAACTCCGGGACAGACTACCTGGGAAAAAACTGTTTTTT
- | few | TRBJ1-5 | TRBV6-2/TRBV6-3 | CASSYSGLSNQPQHF | TGTGCCAGCAGTTATTCGGGTCTGAGCAATCAGCCCCAGCATTTT
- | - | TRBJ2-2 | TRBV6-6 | CASSTIGDAELFF | TGTGCCAGCAGCACAATCGGGGACGCGGAGCTGTTTTTT
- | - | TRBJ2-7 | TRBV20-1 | CSARDLGRVDEQYF | TGCAGTGCTAGAGATCTTGGCAGGGTGGACGAGCAGTACTTC
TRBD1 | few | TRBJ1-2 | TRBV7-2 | CASRPTGNYGYTF | TGTGCCAGCAGGCCGACAGGGAACTATGGCTACACCTTC
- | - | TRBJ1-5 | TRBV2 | CASVTGFNQPQHF | TGTGCCAGCGTGACAGGATTCAATCAGCCCCAGCATTTT
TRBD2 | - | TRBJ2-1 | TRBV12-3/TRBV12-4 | CASSSGGGFSYNEQFF | TGTGCCAGCAGTTCTGGGGGGGGGTTCTCCTACAATGAGCAGTTCTTC
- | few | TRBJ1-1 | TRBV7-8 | CASSSPRQEFLNTEAFF | TGTGCCAGCAGCTCCCCACGGCAGGAGTTCCTGAACACTGAAGCTTTCTTT
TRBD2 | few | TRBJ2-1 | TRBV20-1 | CSAFLAGGYHEQFF | TGCAGTGCTTTTCTAGCGGGAGGTTATCATGAGCAGTTCTTC
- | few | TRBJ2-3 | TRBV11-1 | CASSSGTITDTQYF | TGTGCCAGCAGCTCCGGCACCATCACAGATACGCAGTATTTT